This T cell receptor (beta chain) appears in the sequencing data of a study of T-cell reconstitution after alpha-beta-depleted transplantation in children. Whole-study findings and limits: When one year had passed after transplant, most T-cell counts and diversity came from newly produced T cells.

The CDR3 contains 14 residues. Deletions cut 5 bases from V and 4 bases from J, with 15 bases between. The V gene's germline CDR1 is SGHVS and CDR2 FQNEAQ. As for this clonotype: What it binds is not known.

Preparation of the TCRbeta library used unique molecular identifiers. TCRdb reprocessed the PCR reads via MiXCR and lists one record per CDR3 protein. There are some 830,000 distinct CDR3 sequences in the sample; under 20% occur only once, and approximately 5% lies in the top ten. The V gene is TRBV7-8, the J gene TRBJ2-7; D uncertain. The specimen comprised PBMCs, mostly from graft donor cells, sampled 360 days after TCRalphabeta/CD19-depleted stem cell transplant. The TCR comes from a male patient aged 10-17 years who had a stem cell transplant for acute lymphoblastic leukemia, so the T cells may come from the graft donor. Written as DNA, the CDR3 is TGTGCCAGCAGCGCCGGGTCCTATCTTTACGAGCAGTACTTC. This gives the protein CASSAGSYLYEQYF.